This T cell receptor beta chain was found in a study of T cells in Graves' hyperthyroidism and ophthalmopathy. Whole-study results and caveats: Model output signaled ophthalmopathy a median roughly 6.5 months ahead of onset. Researchers found most expanded thyroid clonotypes above 0.001 in blood as well.

The table lists this clonotype with many counts. The target antigen is unknown. Investigators excluded patients with uncontrolled infection, other autoimmune disease, pregnancy or lactation. The CDR3 has 15 amino acids. Germline CDR1 is LGHNA and CDR2 is YNFKEQ. Trimming shortened V by 0 bases and J by 2 bases, and 11 bases separated the two germline ends. The source material, RNA transcripts, was used to amplify TCR beta CDR3 regions. RT-PCR in the first round (using the HTBI primer set) targeted the TCR CDR3. TCRdb re-derived calls from the multiplex PCR reads in MiXCR, one entry per CDR3 protein. This sample has approximately 430,000 distinct CDR3 sequences, with under 15% found just once.

Material for sequencing was blood. The J gene is TRBJ2-7, the V gene TRBV4-2, with D possibly TRBD1 on 5 matching bases. This TCR derives from a man younger than 35 with Graves' ophthalmopathy. CDR3 amino acids: CASSQDHDRPYEQYF. The CDR3 DNA reads TGTGCCAGCAGCCAAGATCACGACAGACCCTACGAGCAGTACTTC.